This T cell receptor beta chain came from a study of blood T cells in healthy people across ages. With regard to this clonotype: No antigen is known for it.

With a J-beta primer mix and a sample-barcoded 5' primer, a second PCR ran about 6 to 11 cycles. Unique molecular identifiers of 12 random nucleotides labeled each cDNA. MiXCR, applied by TCRdb to the 5' RACE reads, yields one record per CDR3 protein. The sample has about 620,000 distinct CDR3 sequences; under 65% are singletons. Study observations and caveats: Roughly linear declines in TCR beta diversity per million T cells occurred with age. Donors of long life had a larger count of naive CD4+ cells and greater diversity than aged donors.

The sequenced sample consisted of blood. The clonotype originates from a woman older than 75 in good health.

CDR3 sequence reads: CSVEGGAAYYGYTF. The DNA of the CDR3 is TGCAGCGTTGAAGGGGGGGCAGCTTACTATGGCTACACCTTC. The J gene is TRBJ1-2, the V gene TRBV29-1; possibly TRBD1 for D (6 bases). The CDR3 has 14 residues. Trimming pared 1 base from V and 3 bases from J, leaving 12 bases between. Germline CDR1 reads SQVTM; CDR2 reads ANQGSEA.